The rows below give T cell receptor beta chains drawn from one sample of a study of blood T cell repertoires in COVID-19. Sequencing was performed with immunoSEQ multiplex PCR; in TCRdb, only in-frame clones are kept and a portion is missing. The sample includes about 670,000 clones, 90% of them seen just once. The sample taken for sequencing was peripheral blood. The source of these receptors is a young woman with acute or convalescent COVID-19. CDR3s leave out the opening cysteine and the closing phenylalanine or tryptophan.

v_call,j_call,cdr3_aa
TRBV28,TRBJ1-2,ASSTPTVGYT
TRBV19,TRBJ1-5,ASSIMGQGANQPQH
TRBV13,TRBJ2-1,ASSLLVRNEQF
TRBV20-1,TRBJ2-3,SASRTSGGAWRDTQY
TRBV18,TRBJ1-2,ASSRDRGYYGYT
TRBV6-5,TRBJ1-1,ASSSNTGEEWAF
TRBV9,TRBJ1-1,ASSVESGNTEAF
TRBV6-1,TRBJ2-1,ASSEEVGQIPYNEQF
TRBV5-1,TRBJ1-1,ASWDSATEAF
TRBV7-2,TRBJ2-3,ASSLLAGTTDTQY
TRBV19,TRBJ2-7,ASSRSGGASYEQY
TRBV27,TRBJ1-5,ASSLAGTPNQPQH
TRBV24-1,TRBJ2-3,ATSDPTSGGAIDTQY
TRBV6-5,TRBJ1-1,ATVNRFMNTEAF
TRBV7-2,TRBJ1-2,ASTRTSGGTTNYGYT
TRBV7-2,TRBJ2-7,ASSLWAGPYEQY
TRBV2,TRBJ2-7,ASTGVNEQY
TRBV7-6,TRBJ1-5,ASSFFPGLKQPQH
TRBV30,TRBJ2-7,ASTGQGVYEQY
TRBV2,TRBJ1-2,ASSEVRVQGYT
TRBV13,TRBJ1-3,ASSQRQGGNTIY
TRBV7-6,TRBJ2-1,ASSLDASGGDEQF
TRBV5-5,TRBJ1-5,ASSPEGNQPQH
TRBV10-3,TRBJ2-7,AISADRGRDEQY
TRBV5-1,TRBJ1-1,ASSQSDRGKTEAF
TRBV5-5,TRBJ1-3,ASSLGGGFDGNTIY
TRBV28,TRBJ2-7,ASSFGGLDDAGDEQY
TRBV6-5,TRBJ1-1,ASSYSVWGDAF
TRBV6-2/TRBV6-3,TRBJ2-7,ASSYGTARYEQY
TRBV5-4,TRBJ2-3,ASSLLPAGGIDTQY
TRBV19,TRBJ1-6,ASTGWDSPLH
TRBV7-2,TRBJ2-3,ASSSLRDTQY
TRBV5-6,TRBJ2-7,ASSLRQASSYEQY
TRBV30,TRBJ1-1,AWTGFNTEAF
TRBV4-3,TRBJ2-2,ASSQAAGATGELF
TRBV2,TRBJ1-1,ASSFGRGEPGAF
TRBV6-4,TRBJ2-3,ASSDTAVDTQY
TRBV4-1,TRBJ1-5,ASSPRDRSISNQPQH